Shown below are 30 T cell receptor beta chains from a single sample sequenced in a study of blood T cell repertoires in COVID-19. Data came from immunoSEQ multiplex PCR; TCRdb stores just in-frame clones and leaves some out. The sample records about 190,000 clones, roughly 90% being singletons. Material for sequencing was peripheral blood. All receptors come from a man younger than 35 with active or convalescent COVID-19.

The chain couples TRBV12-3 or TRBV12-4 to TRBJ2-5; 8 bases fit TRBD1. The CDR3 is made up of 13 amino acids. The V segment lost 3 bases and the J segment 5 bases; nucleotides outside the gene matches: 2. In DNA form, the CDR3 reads TGTGCCAGCAGTTTCGGACAGGGTGAGACCCAGTACTTC. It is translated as CASSFGQGETQYF.

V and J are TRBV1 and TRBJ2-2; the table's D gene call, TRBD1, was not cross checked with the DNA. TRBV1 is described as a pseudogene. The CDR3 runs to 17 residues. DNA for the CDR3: TGCACCAGCAGCCAGGAAGGGGGCGCGGCGAACACCGGGGAGCTGTTTTTT. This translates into CTSSQEGGAANTGELFF.

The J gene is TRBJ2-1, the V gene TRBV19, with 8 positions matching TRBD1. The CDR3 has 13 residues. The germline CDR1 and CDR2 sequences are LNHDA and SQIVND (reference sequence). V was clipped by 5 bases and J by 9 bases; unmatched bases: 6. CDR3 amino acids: CASSPGGKFEQFF. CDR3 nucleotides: TGTGCCAGTAGTCCAGGGGGCAAATTTGAGCAGTTCTTC. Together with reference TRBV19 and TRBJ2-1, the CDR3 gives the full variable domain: DGGITQSPKYLFRKEGQNVTLSCEQNLNHDAMYWYRQDPGQGLRLIYYSQIVNDFQKGDIAEGYSVSREKKESFPLTVTSAQKNPTAFYLCASSPGGKFEQFFGPGTRLTVL.

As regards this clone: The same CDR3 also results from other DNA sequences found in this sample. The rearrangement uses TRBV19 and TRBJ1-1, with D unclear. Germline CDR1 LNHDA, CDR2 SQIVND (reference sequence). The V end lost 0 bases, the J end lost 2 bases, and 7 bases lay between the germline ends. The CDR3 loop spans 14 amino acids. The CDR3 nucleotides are TGTGCCAGTAGTATAGATCGGGGTAACACTGAAGCTTTCTTT. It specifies CASSIDRGNTEAFF.

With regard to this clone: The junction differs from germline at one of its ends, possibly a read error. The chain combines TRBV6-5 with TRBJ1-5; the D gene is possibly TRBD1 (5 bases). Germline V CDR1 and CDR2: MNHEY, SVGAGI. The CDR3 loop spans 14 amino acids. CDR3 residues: CASRAGAGNLPQHF. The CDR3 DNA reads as TGTGCCAGCAGAGCCGGGGCGGGAAATCTGCCCCAGCATTTT.

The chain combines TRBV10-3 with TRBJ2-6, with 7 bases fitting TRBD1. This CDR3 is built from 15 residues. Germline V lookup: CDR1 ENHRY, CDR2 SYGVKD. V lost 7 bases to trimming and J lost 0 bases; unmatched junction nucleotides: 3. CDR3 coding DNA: TGTGCCATCACCGACAGGGCCTCTGGGGCCAACGTCCTGACTTTC. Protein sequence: CAITDRASGANVLTF.

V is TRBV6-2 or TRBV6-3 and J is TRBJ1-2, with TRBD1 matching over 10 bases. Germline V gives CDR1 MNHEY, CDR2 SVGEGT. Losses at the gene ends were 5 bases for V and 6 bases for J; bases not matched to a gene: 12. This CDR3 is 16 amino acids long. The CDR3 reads CASSDARRQGADGYTF. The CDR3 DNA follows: TGTGCCAGCAGTGACGCACGAAGACAGGGGGCGGATGGCTACACCTTC.

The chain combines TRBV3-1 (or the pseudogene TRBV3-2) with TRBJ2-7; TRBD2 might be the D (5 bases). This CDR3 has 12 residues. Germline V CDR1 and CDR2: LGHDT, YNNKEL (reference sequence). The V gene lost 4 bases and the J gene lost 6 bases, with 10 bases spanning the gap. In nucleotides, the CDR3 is TGTGCCAGCAGCCCCCACGCGGGCGAGCAGTACTTC. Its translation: CASSPHAGEQYF.

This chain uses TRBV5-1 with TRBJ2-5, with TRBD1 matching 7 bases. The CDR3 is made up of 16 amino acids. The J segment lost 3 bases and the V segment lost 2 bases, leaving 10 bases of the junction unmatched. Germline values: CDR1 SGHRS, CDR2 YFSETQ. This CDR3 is CASSFWGQMNEETQYF. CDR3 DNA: TGCGCCAGCAGCTTTTGGGGACAGATGAACGAAGAGACCCAGTACTTC.

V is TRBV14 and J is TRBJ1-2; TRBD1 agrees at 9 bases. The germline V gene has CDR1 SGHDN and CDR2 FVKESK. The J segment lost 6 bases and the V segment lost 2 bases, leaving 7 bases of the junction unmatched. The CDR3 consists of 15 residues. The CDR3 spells CASSQPGQGYDGYTF. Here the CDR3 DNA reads TGTGCCAGCAGCCAACCGGGACAGGGATATGATGGCTACACCTTC.

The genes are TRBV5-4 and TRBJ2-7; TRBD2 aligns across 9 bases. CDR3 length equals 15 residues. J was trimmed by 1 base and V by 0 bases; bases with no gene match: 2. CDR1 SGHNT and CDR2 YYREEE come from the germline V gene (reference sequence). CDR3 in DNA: TGTGCCAGCAGCTTGGTAGCGGGAGCGTCCTACGAGCAGTACTTC. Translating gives CASSLVAGASYEQYF.

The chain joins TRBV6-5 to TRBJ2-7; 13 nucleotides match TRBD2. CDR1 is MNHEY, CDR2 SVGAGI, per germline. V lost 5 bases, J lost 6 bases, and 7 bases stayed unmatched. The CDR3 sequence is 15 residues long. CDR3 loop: CASSTLAGGLGEQYF. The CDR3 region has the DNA TGTGCCAGCAGTACACTAGCGGGGGGGCTCGGCGAGCAGTACTTC.

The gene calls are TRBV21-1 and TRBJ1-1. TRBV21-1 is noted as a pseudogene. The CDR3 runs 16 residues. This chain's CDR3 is CASSCLISRENTEAFF. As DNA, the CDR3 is TGTGCCAGCAGCTGCCTCATATCTCGGGAGAACACTGAAGCTTTCTTT.

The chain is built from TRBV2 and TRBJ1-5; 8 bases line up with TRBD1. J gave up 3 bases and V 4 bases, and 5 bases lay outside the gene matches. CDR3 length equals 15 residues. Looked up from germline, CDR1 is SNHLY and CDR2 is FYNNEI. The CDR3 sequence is CASSAGTGNNQPQHF. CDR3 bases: TGTGCCAGCAGTGCCGGGACAGGTAACAATCAGCCCCAGCATTTT.

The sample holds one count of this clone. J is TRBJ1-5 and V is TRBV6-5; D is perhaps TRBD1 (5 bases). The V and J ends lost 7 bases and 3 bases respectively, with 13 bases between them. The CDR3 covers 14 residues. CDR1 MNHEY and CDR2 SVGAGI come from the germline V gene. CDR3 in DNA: TGTGCCAGCAAAAGGGGATCGGACAATCAGCCCCAGCATTTT. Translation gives CASKRGSDNQPQHF.

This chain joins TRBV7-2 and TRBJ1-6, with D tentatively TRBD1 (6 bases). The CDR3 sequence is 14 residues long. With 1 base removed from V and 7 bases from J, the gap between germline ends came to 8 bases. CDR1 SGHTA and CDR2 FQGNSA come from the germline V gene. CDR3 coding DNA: TGTGCCAGCAGCTTAGTTCAGGGGAATTCACCCCTCCACTTT. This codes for CASSLVQGNSPLHF.

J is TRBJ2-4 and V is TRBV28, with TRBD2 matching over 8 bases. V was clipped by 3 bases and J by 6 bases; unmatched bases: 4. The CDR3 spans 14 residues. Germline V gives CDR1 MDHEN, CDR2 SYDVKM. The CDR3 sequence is CASSFTGGRNIQYF. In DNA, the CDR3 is TGTGCCAGCAGTTTTACGGGGGGGCGAAACATTCAGTACTTC.

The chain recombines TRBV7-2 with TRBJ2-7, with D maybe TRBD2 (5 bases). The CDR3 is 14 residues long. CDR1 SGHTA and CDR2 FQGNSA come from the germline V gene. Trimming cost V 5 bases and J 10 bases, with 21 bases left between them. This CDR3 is CASSPLRSVRVQYF. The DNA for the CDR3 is TGTGCCAGCAGCCCTCTCCGTAGCGTTAGAGTACAGTACTTC.

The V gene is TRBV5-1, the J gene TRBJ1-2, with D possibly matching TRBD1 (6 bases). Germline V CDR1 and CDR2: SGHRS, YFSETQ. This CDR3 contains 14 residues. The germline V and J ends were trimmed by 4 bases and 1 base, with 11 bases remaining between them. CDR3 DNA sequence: TGCGCCAGCAGCCCGACAGGATATAACTATGGCTACACCTTC. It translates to CASSPTGYNYGYTF.

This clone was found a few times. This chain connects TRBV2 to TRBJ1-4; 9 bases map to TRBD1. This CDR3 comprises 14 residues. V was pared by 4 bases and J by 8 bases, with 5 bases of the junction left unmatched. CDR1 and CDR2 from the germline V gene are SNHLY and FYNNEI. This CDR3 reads CASSGTGVEEKLFF. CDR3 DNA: TGTGCCAGCAGTGGGACAGGGGTGGAAGAAAAACTGTTTTTT. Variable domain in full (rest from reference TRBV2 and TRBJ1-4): EPEVTQTPSHQVTQMGQEVILRCVPISNHLYFYWYRQILGQKVEFLVSFYNNEISEKSEIFDDQFSVERPDGSNFTLKIRSTKLEDSAMYFCASSGTGVEEKLFFGSGTQLSVL.

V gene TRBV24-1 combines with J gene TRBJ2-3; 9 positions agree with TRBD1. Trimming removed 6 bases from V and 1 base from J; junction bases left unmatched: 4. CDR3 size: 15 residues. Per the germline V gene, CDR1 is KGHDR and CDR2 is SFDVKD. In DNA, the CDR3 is TGTGCCACCAGTCAAAGGACAGGGGGCACAGATACGCAGTATTTT. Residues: CATSQRTGGTDTQYF.

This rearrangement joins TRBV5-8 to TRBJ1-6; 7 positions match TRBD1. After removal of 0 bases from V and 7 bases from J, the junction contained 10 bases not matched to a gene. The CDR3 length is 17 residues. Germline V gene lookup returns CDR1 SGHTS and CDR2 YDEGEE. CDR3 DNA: TGTGCCAGCAGCTTGGAGCGGACAGGATCATTGAATTCACCCCTCCACTTT. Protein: CASSLERTGSLNSPLHF.

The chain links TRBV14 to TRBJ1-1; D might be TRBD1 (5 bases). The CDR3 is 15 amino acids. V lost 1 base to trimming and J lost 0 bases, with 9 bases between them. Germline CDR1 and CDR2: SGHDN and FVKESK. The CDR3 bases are TGTGCCAGCAGCCAAGGACAGAACATGAACACTGAAGCTTTCTTT. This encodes CASSQGQNMNTEAFF.

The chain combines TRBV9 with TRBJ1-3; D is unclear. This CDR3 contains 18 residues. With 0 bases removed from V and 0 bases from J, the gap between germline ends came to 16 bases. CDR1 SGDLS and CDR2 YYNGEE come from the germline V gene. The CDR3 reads CASSVDPPRSGSGNTIYF. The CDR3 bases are TGTGCCAGCAGCGTAGACCCACCGCGATCTGGCTCTGGAAACACCATATATTTT.

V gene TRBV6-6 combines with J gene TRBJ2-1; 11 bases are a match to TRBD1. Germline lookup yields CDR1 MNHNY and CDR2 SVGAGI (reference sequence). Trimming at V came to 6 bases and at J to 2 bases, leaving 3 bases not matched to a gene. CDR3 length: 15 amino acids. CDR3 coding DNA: TGTGCCAGCAGCCAGGGACAGGGGGCCTACAATGAGCAGTTCTTC. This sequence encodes CASSQGQGAYNEQFF.

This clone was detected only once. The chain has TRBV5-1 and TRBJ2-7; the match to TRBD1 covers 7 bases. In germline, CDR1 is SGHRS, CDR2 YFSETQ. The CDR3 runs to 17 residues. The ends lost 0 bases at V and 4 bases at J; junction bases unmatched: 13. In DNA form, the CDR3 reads TGCGCCAGCAGCTTGGTCCCTTCAGACGGCAGGGGGTACGAGCAGTACTTC. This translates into CASSLVPSDGRGYEQYF.

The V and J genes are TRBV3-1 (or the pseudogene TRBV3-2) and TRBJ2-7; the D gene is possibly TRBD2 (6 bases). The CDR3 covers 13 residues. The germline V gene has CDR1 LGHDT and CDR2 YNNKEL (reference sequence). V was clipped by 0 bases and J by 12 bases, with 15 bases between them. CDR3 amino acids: CASSQEGWGLPYF. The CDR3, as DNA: TGTGCCAGCAGCCAAGAAGGATGGGGACTCCCGTACTTC.

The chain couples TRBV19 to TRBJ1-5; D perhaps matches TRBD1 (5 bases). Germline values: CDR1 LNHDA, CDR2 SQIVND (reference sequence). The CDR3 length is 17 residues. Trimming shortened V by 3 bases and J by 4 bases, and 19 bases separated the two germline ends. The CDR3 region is CASSIISGDGGNQPQHF. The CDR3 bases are TGTGCCAGTAGTATCATATCGGGGGACGGTGGGAATCAGCCCCAGCATTTT.

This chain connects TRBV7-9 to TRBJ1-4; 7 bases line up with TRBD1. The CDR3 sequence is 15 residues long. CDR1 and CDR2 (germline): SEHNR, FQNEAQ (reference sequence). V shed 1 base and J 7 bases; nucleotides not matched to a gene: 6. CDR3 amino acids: CASSLGDREGEKLFF. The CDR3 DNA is TGTGCCAGCAGCTTAGGTGACAGGGAAGGTGAAAAACTGTTTTTT.

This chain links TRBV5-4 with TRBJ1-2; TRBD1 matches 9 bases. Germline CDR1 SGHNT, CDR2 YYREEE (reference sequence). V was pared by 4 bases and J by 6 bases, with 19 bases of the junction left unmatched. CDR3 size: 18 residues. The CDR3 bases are TGTGCCAGCAGCCCAAGCGGCGCGGGACAGGGCTCGCTTGATGGCTACACCTTC. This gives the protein CASSPSGAGQGSLDGYTF.